The clone carrying this T cell receptor beta chain was seen a few times. Its antigen remains unknown. These data come from a study of CD8 T cells in ankylosing spondylitis. Broader study findings: Reportedly, disease-linked clones are significantly enriched in ankylosing spondylitis patients' matched synovial fluid. For ankylosing spondylitis blood, a TCR beta motif of fewer than 10 highly homologous variants appeared characteristic.

Making the TCR beta libraries involved quantitative 5'-RACE with molecular barcodes. TCRdb reanalysed the 5' RACE reads using MiXCR and keeps one entry per CDR3 protein. The sample consists of 45,000 to 60,000 distinct CDR3 sequences, 6.5% to 9% of them appearing once. V shed 5 bases and J 8 bases; nucleotides not matched to a gene: 15. CDR1 and CDR2 (germline): SEHNR, FQNEAQ (reference sequence). The length of the CDR3 is 17 residues. Sequenced: blood, either unsorted or a sorted T cell fraction (not recorded which). This receptor was obtained from a female donor with ankylosing spondylitis or in good health (not recorded which). The chain employs TRBV7-9 and TRBJ2-1, with 10 bases aligning to TRBD2. CDR3: CASSPPGGTSETHEQFF. CDR3 coding DNA: TGTGCCAGCAGCCCTCCCGGGGGGACTAGCGAAACCCATGAGCAGTTCTTC.